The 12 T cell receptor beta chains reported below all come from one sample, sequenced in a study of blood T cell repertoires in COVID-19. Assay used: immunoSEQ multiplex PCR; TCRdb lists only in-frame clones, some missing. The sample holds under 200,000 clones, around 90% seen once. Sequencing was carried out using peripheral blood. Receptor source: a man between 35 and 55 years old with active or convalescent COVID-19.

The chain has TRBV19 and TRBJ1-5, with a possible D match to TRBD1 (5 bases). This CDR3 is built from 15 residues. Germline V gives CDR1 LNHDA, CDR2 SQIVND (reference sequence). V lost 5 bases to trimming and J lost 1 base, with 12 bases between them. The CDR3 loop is CASSPGSGSNQPQHF. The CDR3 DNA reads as TGTGCCAGTAGTCCGGGTTCAGGGAGCAATCAGCCCCAGCATTTT. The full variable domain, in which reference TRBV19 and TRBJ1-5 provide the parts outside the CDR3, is DGGITQSPKYLFRKEGQNVTLSCEQNLNHDAMYWYRQDPGQGLRLIYYSQIVNDFQKGDIAEGYSVSREKKESFPLTVTSAQKNPTAFYLCASSPGSGSNQPQHFGDGTRLSIL.

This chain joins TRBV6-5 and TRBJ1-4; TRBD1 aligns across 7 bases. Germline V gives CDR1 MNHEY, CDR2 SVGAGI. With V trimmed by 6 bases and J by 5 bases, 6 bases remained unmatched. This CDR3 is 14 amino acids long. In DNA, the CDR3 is TGTGCCAGCAGAGAGGACAGGCAGAATGAAAAACTGTTTTTT. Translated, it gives CASREDRQNEKLFF.

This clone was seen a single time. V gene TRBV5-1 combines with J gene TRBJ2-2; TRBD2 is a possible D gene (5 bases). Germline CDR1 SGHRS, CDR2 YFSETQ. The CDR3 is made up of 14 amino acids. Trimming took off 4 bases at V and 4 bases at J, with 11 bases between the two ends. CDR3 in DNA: TGCGCCAGCAGCGTCCGGGGTTCCACCGGGGAGCTGTTTTTT. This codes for CASSVRGSTGELFF.

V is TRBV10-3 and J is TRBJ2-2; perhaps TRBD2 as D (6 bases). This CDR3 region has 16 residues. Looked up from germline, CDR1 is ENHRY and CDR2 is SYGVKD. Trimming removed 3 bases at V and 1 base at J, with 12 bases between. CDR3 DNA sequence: TGTGCCATCAGTGACGGGTCGGGAGTGAACACCGGGGAGCTGTTTTTT. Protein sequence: CAISDGSGVNTGELFF.

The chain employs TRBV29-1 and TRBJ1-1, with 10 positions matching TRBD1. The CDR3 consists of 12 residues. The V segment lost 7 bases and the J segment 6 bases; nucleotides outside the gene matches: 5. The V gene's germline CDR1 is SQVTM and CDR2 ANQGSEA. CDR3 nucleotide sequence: TGCAGCGCGGGGACAGGGGTGGCTGAAGCTTTCTTT. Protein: CSAGTGVAEAFF.

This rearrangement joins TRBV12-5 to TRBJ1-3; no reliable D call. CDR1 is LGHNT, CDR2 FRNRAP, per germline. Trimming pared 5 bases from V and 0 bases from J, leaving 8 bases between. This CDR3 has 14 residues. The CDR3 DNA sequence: TGTGCTAGTGGTAACGGTAGCTCTGGAAACACCATATATTTT. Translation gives CASGNGSSGNTIYF.

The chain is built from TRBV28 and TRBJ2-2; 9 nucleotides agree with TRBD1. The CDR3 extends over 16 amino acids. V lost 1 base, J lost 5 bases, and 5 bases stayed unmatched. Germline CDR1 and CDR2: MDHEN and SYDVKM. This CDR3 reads CASSLFGQGWTGELFF. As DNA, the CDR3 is TGTGCCAGCAGTTTATTCGGACAGGGGTGGACCGGGGAGCTGTTTTTT.

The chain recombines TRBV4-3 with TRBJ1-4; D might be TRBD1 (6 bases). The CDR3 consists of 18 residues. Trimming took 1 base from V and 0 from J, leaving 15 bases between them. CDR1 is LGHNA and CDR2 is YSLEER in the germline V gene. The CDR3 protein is CASSQGMVRTATNEKLFF. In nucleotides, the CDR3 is TGCGCCAGCAGCCAAGGGATGGTCAGGACAGCAACTAATGAAAAACTGTTTTTT.

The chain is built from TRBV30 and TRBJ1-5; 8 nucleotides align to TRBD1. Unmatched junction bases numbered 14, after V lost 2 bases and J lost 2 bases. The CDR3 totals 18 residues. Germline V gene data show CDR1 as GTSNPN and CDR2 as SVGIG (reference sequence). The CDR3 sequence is CAWSPIGPDRGGNQPQHF. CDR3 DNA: TGTGCCTGGAGTCCTATCGGACCCGACAGGGGAGGCAATCAGCCCCAGCATTTT.

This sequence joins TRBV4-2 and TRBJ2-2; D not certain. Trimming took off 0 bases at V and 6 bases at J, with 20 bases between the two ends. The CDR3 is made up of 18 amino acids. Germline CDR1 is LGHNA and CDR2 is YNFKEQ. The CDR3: CASSQDYTAGFKSGELFF. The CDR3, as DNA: TGTGCCAGCAGCCAAGATTACACGGCAGGCTTCAAATCCGGGGAGCTGTTTTTT.

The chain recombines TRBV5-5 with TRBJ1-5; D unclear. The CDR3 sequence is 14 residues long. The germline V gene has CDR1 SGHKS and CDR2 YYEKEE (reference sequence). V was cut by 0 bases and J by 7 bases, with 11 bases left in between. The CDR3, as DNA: TGTGCCAGCAGCTTGGACAGACTAGGACAGCCCCAGCATTTT. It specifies CASSLDRLGQPQHF.

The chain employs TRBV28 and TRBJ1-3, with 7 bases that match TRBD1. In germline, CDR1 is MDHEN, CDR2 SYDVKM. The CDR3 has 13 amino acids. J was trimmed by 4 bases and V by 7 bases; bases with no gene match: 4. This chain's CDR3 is CASTKQGGNTIYF. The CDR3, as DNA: TGTGCCAGCACCAAACAGGGGGGAAACACCATATATTTT. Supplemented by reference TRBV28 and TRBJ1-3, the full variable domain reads DVKVTQSSRYLVKRTGEKVFLECVQDMDHENMFWYRQDPGLGLRLIYFSYDVKMKEKGDIPEGYSVSREKKERFSLILESASTNQTSMYLCASTKQGGNTIYFGEGSWLTVV.